These 18 T cell receptor beta chains were sequenced from one sample in a study of OX40 agonist ivuxolimab in advanced cancers. Library creation used the immunoSEQ multiplex PCR assay. Entries here come from immuneACCESS through TCRdb and include only in-frame sequences with V and J called. Some clones fail to appear in such tables; in the studies checked, an unresolved V gene covers under half of the shortfall, and the cause of the remainder is unknown. For this sample there are some 80,000 clones; approximately 84% appear just once. The top ten hold 20% to 25% of the sample. The sequenced sample was CD4+ or CD8+ T cells sorted from blood, obtained in a trial of the OX40 agonist ivuxolimab. The receptor set was obtained from an adult with an advanced solid tumor such as melanoma, head and neck, liver or kidney cancer.

This clone appeared a single time. The gene calls are TRBV28 and TRBJ2-7; D remains unclear. The CDR3 is 13 amino acids. The ends were cut back, 3 bases at V and 5 bases at J, with 11 bases in the middle. Looked up from germline, CDR1 is MDHEN and CDR2 is SYDVKM. The CDR3 is CASSLEYRHEQYF. CDR3 coding DNA: TGTGCCAGCAGTTTGGAATATCGGCACGAGCAGTACTTC.

The rearrangement uses TRBV4-1 and TRBJ2-3; 8 positions agree with TRBD1. The germline V gene has CDR1 MGHRA and CDR2 YSYEKL. V dropped 4 bases and J dropped 0; count of bases not matched to a gene: 6. This CDR3 contains 16 residues. The chain's CDR3 is CASSLTTGASTDTQYF. DNA for the CDR3: TGCGCCAGCAGCCTTACGACAGGGGCTAGCACAGATACGCAGTATTTT.

In DNA, the CDR3 is TGCGCCAGCAGCTCCCTCGGCCTTAGCACAGATACGCAGTATTTT. Translating it yields CASSSLGLSTDTQYF. V gene TRBV5-1 combines with J gene TRBJ2-3, with D hard to call. The length of the CDR3 is 15 residues. The V end lost 3 bases, the J end lost 0 bases, and 11 bases lay between the germline ends. CDR1 is SGHRS, CDR2 YFSETQ, per germline.

The V and J genes are TRBV20-1 and TRBJ1-1; D call uncertain. Germline loops: CDR1 DFQATT, CDR2 SNEGSKA (reference sequence). The V and J ends lost 0 bases and 5 bases respectively, with 4 bases between them. The CDR3 spans 11 residues. CDR3 protein: CSARETTEAFF. In DNA form, the CDR3 reads TGCAGTGCTAGAGAGACAACTGAAGCTTTCTTT.

The genes are TRBV11-3 and TRBJ2-3, with TRBD2 identical over 8 bases. This CDR3 has 17 residues. The V gene's germline CDR1 is SGHNT and CDR2 YENEEA. J lost 3 bases, V lost 0 bases, and 8 bases had no gene match. The CDR3 DNA reads as TGTGCCAGCAGCTTAGATCGTCCGGGAGGGCCGACAGATACGCAGTATTTT. It codes for CASSLDRPGGPTDTQYF.

This clone was found once. The chain is built from TRBV7-8 and TRBJ2-5, with D tentatively TRBD1 (6 bases). The CDR3 is 13 amino acids. Germline V gives CDR1 SGHVS, CDR2 FQNEAQ. The ends were cut back, 5 bases at V and 2 bases at J, with 9 bases in the middle. CDR3 amino acids: CASSPGQQETQYF. CDR3 nucleotides: TGTGCCAGCAGCCCGGGACAACAAGAGACCCAGTACTTC.

V gene TRBV5-1 combines with J gene TRBJ2-2; the D is unclear. Germline CDR1 and CDR2: SGHRS and YFSETQ. The CDR3 has 15 residues. Trimming took off 2 bases at V and 0 bases at J, with 8 bases between the two ends. CDR3 sequence: CASSFFTSNTGELFF. CDR3 in DNA: TGCGCCAGCAGCTTCTTTACCTCGAACACCGGGGAGCTGTTTTTT.

This chain links TRBV7-2 with TRBJ1-2, with D maybe TRBD1 (6 bases). V was cut by 4 bases and J by 7 bases, with 16 bases left in between. The CDR3 spans 14 residues. Germline loops: CDR1 SGHTA, CDR2 FQGNSA. The CDR3 DNA reads TGTGCCAGCAGCTCTCAGGCAGGGGCTATTGGCTACACCTTC. Translation gives CASSSQAGAIGYTF.

V usage is TRBV18 and J usage is TRBJ1-5; 8 bases are shared with TRBD1. The V and J ends lost 3 bases and 4 bases, in that order; junction bases with no gene match: 11. From germline, CDR1 is KGHSH and CDR2 LQKENI. The CDR3 spans 17 residues. CDR3 sequence: CASSPNARGQANQPQHF. CDR3 in DNA: TGTGCCAGCTCACCTAACGCCAGGGGGCAGGCGAATCAGCCCCAGCATTTT.

V and J are TRBV6-1 and TRBJ2-7; D possibly uses TRBD1 or TRBD2 (5 bases each). The CDR3 has 12 amino acids. Trimming left V 4 bases short and J 7 bases short, with 11 bases between. From germline, CDR1 is MNHNS and CDR2 SASEGT. The DNA of the CDR3 is TGTGCCAGCAGTGGGGGGTTTTTTGAGCAGTACTTC. Protein: CASSGGFFEQYF.

The V call is TRBV5-1, the J call TRBJ2-1; D ambiguous. This CDR3 has 15 amino acids. Trimming left V 0 bases short and J 7 bases short, with 14 bases between. Germline lookup yields CDR1 SGHRS and CDR2 YFSETQ. CDR3 amino acids: CASSLDSPSGNEQFF. The CDR3 DNA follows: TGCGCCAGCAGCTTGGACTCGCCATCCGGGAATGAGCAGTTCTTC.

The chain is built from TRBV7-2 and TRBJ2-7; D ambiguous. V dropped 5 bases and J dropped 3 bases, with 14 bases sitting between them. Germline-derived CDR1 and CDR2 are SGHTA and FQGNSA. The CDR3 is 14 amino acids. CDR3 in DNA: TGTGCCAGCAGCCCACGCCCAACCCGCTACGAGCAGTACTTC. Amino acids: CASSPRPTRYEQYF.

The gene calls are TRBV10-3 and TRBJ2-7, with unresolved D. This CDR3 is 13 amino acids long. The V and J ends lost 0 bases and 6 bases respectively, with 9 bases between them. Per germline, CDR1 ENHRY and CDR2 SYGVKD. The CDR3 DNA reads as TGTGCCATCAGTGAGTCCTGGAAAGGCGAGCAGTACTTC. It translates to CAISESWKGEQYF.

The CDR3 sequence: CSVAEGGNTIYF. The CDR3 region has the DNA TGCAGCGTTGCAGAGGGGGGAAACACCATATATTTT. The chain combines TRBV29-1 with TRBJ1-3, with a tentative D call TRBD1 (5 bases). CDR3 size: 12 residues. Deletions cut 4 bases from V and 4 bases from J, with 8 bases between. Germline V gene data show CDR1 as SQVTM and CDR2 as ANQGSEA.

The V call is TRBV7-2, the J call TRBJ1-1; D not certain. The V gene's germline CDR1 is SGHTA and CDR2 FQGNSA. V was clipped by 5 bases and J by 6 bases, with 16 bases between them. The CDR3 consists of 14 residues. The CDR3 is CASSPLLRPAEAFF. The DNA for the CDR3 is TGTGCCAGCAGCCCACTGCTTCGGCCCGCTGAAGCTTTCTTT.

The V gene is TRBV14, the J gene TRBJ1-1; 10 nucleotides line up with TRBD1. From germline, CDR1 is SGHDN and CDR2 FVKESK. The trim removed 5 bases at V and 0 bases at J, leaving 6 bases unmatched. The CDR3 consists of 16 residues. As DNA, the CDR3 is TGTGCCAGCAGCAAATGGACAGGGGGAATGAACACTGAAGCTTTCTTT. This encodes CASSKWTGGMNTEAFF.

The V call is TRBV5-5, the J call TRBJ2-5, with D unresolved. V lost 2 bases and J lost 5, with 4 bases in between. The CDR3 covers 11 residues. Germline-derived CDR1 and CDR2 are SGHKS and YYEKEE (reference sequence). The CDR3 DNA is TGTGCCAGCAGCTTCACGGAGACCCAGTACTTC. Amino acid sequence: CASSFTETQYF. The variable domain in full, with the rest retrieved from reference TRBV5-5 and TRBJ2-5, is DAGVTQSPTHLIKTRGQQVTLRCSPISGHKSVSWYQQVLGQGPQFIFQYYEKEERGRGNFPDRFSARQFPNYSSELNVNALLLGDSALYLCASSFTETQYFGPGTRLLVL.

The V call is TRBV9, the J call TRBJ1-1; 7 bases are a match to TRBD1. The CDR3 totals 14 residues. Germline V gives CDR1 SGDLS, CDR2 YYNGEE. V shed 3 bases, J shed 5 bases, and the junction held 7 bases outside the gene matches. The CDR3 loop reads CASSARQGGTEAFF. The CDR3 DNA follows: TGTGCCAGCAGCGCCAGACAGGGAGGAACTGAAGCTTTCTTT.